This is a list of T cell receptor beta chains from one sample in a study of T cells in Graves' hyperthyroidism and ophthalmopathy. One entry per CDR3 protein, called by TCRdb with MiXCR from the multiplex PCR reads. The sample includes roughly 550,000 distinct CDR3 sequences, 15% to 20% of them seen just once. Sequencing was done on a sample of blood. The receptor source for this set is a woman aged 30 to 39 with Graves' ophthalmopathy. Both conserved end residues are part of each CDR3. Fields, in order: clone size, J gene, D gene, V gene, CDR3 protein, CDR3 DNA. A D gene is named only where the DNA matches it firmly. Some rows mark clone size as missing; the rest say once, few, many or name a class of expanded clone.

clone_size: many
j_call: TRBJ2-7
d_call: .
v_call: TRBV6-1
cdr3_aa: CASSEAGSTYEQYF
cdr3_nt: TGTGCCAGCAGTGAAGCGGGGTCTACCTACGAGCAGTACTTC

clone_size: once
j_call: TRBJ2-7
d_call: TRBD2
v_call: TRBV11-2
cdr3_aa: CASSAGLAHSYEQYF
cdr3_nt: TGTGCCAGCAGCGCGGGACTAGCGCACTCCTACGAGCAGTACTTC

clone_size: few
j_call: TRBJ1-1
d_call: .
v_call: TRBV4-3
cdr3_aa: CASSQGDGSGTEAFF
cdr3_nt: TGCGCCAGCAGCCAAGGAGACGGAAGTGGCACTGAAGCTTTCTTT

clone_size: few
j_call: TRBJ2-6
d_call: TRBD1
v_call: TRBV20-1
cdr3_aa: CSAKQGSGANVLTF
cdr3_nt: TGCAGTGCTAAACAGGGGTCTGGGGCCAACGTCCTGACTTTC

clone_size: many
j_call: TRBJ2-1
d_call: TRBD2
v_call: TRBV12-3/TRBV12-4
cdr3_aa: CASSSLGTSAISYNEQFF
cdr3_nt: TGTGCCAGCAGTTCCCTCGGGACTAGCGCGATCTCCTACAATGAGCAGTTCTTC

clone_size: many
j_call: TRBJ1-1
d_call: .
v_call: TRBV12-3/TRBV12-4
cdr3_aa: CASSATKDGPRNTEAFF
cdr3_nt: TGTGCCAGCAGTGCTACCAAAGACGGACCCAGGAACACTGAAGCTTTCTTT

clone_size: .
j_call: TRBJ1-1
d_call: TRBD1
v_call: TRBV6-1
cdr3_aa: CASADRDTEAFF
cdr3_nt: TGTGCCAGCGCGGACAGGGACACTGAAGCTTTCTTT

clone_size: few
j_call: TRBJ2-5
d_call: TRBD2
v_call: TRBV7-9
cdr3_aa: CASSLGTSGVQETQYF
cdr3_nt: TGTGCCAGCAGCTTAGGGACTAGCGGGGTCCAAGAGACCCAGTACTTC

clone_size: few
j_call: TRBJ2-1
d_call: TRBD2
v_call: TRBV7-9
cdr3_aa: CASSLTSGSIEQFF
cdr3_nt: TGTGCCAGCAGCTTGACTAGCGGGAGCATAGAGCAGTTCTTC

clone_size: .
j_call: TRBJ2-3
d_call: TRBD2
v_call: TRBV27
cdr3_aa: CASSSPSGSMNTQYF
cdr3_nt: TGTGCCAGCAGTTCCCCTAGCGGGAGTATGAATACGCAGTATTTT

clone_size: many
j_call: TRBJ2-3
d_call: TRBD1
v_call: TRBV10-3
cdr3_aa: CAISEGDREKDTQYF
cdr3_nt: TGTGCCATCAGTGAGGGGGACAGGGAAAAAGATACGCAGTATTTT

clone_size: .
j_call: TRBJ2-2
d_call: TRBD1
v_call: TRBV6-1
cdr3_aa: CASSPGQGSPGELFF
cdr3_nt: TGTGCCAGCAGCCCTGGACAGGGGAGCCCCGGGGAGCTGTTTTTT

clone_size: many
j_call: TRBJ2-3
d_call: TRBD2
v_call: TRBV27
cdr3_aa: CASRGLADTDTQYF
cdr3_nt: TGTGCCAGCAGGGGACTAGCGGACACAGATACGCAGTATTTT

clone_size: many
j_call: TRBJ2-1
d_call: .
v_call: TRBV4-3
cdr3_aa: CASSQDPDNEQFF
cdr3_nt: TGCGCCAGCAGCCAAGACCCCGACAATGAGCAGTTCTTC

clone_size: .
j_call: TRBJ2-5
d_call: .
v_call: TRBV7-6
cdr3_aa: CASSLAVDSMETQYF
cdr3_nt: TGTGCCAGCAGCTTAGCTGTTGACTCCATGGAGACCCAGTACTTC

clone_size: .
j_call: TRBJ1-5
d_call: .
v_call: TRBV7-3
cdr3_aa: CASSPDSRVQHF
cdr3_nt: TGTGCCAGCAGCCCAGACAGTCGGGTCCAGCATTTT

clone_size: .
j_call: TRBJ2-7
d_call: .
v_call: TRBV5-6
cdr3_aa: CASSFPGSPYEQYF
cdr3_nt: TGTGCCAGCAGCTTTCCCGGGTCCCCCTACGAGCAGTACTTC

clone_size: few
j_call: TRBJ2-1
d_call: .
v_call: TRBV11-3
cdr3_aa: CASSGGQGGPYNEQFF
cdr3_nt: TGTGCCAGCAGCGGAGGGCAGGGGGGCCCCTACAATGAGCAGTTCTTC

clone_size: many
j_call: TRBJ2-7
d_call: .
v_call: TRBV20-1
cdr3_aa: CSARRLAYEQYF
cdr3_nt: TGCAGTGCTAGAAGACTAGCCTACGAGCAGTACTTC

clone_size: few
j_call: TRBJ1-4
d_call: .
v_call: TRBV5-1
cdr3_aa: CASSGGDGLPFNEKLFF
cdr3_nt: TGCGCCAGCAGCGGGGGGGACGGACTTCCTTTTAATGAAAAACTGTTTTTT

clone_size: many
j_call: TRBJ2-2
d_call: TRBD1
v_call: TRBV12-3/TRBV12-4
cdr3_aa: CASSLGTASTGELFF
cdr3_nt: TGTGCCAGCAGTCTTGGGACAGCTTCCACCGGGGAGCTGTTTTTT

clone_size: many
j_call: TRBJ2-1
d_call: .
v_call: TRBV5-1
cdr3_aa: CASSPLIRVTNEQFF
cdr3_nt: TGCGCCAGCAGCCCCCTTATACGCGTTACCAATGAGCAGTTCTTC

clone_size: few
j_call: TRBJ2-5
d_call: TRBD2
v_call: TRBV30
cdr3_aa: CAWSPGLAGEEETQYF
cdr3_nt: TGTGCCTGGAGTCCGGGACTAGCGGGAGAGGAGGAGACCCAGTACTTC

clone_size: few
j_call: TRBJ2-1
d_call: TRBD1
v_call: TRBV7-9
cdr3_aa: CASSDTLGQGGQGQFF
cdr3_nt: TGTGCCAGCAGCGACACCCTGGGACAGGGGGGACAGGGGCAGTTCTTC

clone_size: many
j_call: TRBJ1-2
d_call: TRBD1
v_call: TRBV7-9
cdr3_aa: CASSPSLGTVYGYTF
cdr3_nt: TGTGCCAGCAGCCCAAGCCTCGGGACAGTCTATGGCTACACCTTC

clone_size: few
j_call: TRBJ1-2
d_call: TRBD1
v_call: TRBV11-2
cdr3_aa: CASSLSRTGREVDGYTF
cdr3_nt: TGTGCCAGCAGCTTAAGTAGGACAGGGAGGGAAGTCGATGGCTACACCTTC

clone_size: .
j_call: TRBJ2-7
d_call: TRBD2
v_call: TRBV6-2/TRBV6-3
cdr3_aa: CASSYRGSGRMTYEQYF
cdr3_nt: TGTGCCAGCAGTTATCGGGGCAGCGGGAGGATGACCTACGAGCAGTACTTC